The clone carrying this T cell receptor (beta chain) was seen repeatedly, ten times or more. These data are taken from a study of beta chain features in type 1 diabetes. The CDR3 loop spans 12 amino acids. The germline V and J ends were trimmed by 1 base and 5 bases, with 8 bases remaining between them. Germline CDR1 reads GTSNPN; CDR2 reads SVGIG (reference sequence). All of the isolated RNA was reverse transcribed, so expressed TCRB transcripts were sequenced. Assay: immunoSEQ multiplex PCR; the TCRdb copy retains only in-frame clones and omits some. The data hold over 120,000 clones, with about a tenth observed a single time.

This chain joins TRBV30 and TRBJ1-2, with D possibly TRBD1 on 5 matching bases. Sequenced sample: central memory CD4+ T cells from blood. This sequence was found in a man younger than 35 in good health. Here the CDR3 DNA reads TGTGCCTGGAGTGCGGGACTGTATGGCTACACCTTC. Residues: CAWSAGLYGYTF.